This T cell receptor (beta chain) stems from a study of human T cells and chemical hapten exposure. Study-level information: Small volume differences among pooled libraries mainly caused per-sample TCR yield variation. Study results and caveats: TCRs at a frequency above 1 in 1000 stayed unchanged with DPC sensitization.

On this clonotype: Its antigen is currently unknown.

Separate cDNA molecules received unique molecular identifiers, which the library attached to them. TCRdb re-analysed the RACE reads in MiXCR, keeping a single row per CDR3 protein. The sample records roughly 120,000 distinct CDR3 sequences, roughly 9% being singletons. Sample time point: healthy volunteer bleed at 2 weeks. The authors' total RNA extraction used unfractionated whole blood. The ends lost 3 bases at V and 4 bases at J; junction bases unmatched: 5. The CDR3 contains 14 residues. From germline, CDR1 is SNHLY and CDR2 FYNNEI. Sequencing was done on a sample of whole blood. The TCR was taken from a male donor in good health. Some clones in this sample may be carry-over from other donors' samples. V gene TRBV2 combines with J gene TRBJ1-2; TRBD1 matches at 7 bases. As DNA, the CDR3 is TGTGCCAGCAGTGAGGGACAGATATTCTATGGCTACACCTTC. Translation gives CASSEGQIFYGYTF.